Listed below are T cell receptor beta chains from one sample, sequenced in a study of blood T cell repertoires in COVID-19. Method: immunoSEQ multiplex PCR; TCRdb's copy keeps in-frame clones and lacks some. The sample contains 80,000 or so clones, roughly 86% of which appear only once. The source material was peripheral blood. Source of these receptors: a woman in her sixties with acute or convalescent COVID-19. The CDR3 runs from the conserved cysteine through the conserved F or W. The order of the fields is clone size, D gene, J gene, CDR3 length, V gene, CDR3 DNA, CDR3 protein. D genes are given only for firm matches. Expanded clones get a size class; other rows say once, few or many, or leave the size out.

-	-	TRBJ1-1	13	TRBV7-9	TGTGCCAGCAGCTTATTCGGGAACACTGAAGCTTTCTTT	CASSLFGNTEAFF
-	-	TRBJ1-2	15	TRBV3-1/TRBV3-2	TGTGCCAGCAGCCAAGATGGGGAGGGAGCGAGTGGCTACACCTTC	CASSQDGEGASGYTF
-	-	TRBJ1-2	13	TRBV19	TGTGCCAGTAGTGGGTCGACAGTCAATGGCTACACCTTC	CASSGSTVNGYTF
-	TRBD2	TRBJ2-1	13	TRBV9	TGTGCCAGCAGTTTAGCGGGTGGAAATGAGCAGTTCTTC	CASSLAGGNEQFF
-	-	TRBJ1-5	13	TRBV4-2	TGTGCCAGCAGCCATGACAACAATCAGCCCCAGCATTTT	CASSHDNNQPQHF
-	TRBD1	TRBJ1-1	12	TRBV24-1	TGTGCCACTCAGGGGGCTGCGGGTGAAGCTTTCTTT	CATQGAAGEAFF
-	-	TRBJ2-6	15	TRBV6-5	TGTGCCAGCACCCCCCAGGGGCCTGGGGCCAACGTCCTGACTTTC	CASTPQGPGANVLTF
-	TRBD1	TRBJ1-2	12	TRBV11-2	TGTGCCAGCAGGTCGACAGGGGGATCGGACACCTTC	CASRSTGGSDTF
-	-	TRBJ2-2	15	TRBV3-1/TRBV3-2	TGTGCCAGCAGCCAAGTAGCTGGGAACACCGGGGAGCTGTTTTTT	CASSQVAGNTGELFF
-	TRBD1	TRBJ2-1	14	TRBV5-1	TGCGCCAGCACCCAGGGGGATTCCTACAATGAGCAGTTCTTC	CASTQGDSYNEQFF
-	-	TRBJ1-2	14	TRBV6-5	TGTGCCAGCAGTTACCGGGCAGGGAGGGATGGCTACACCTTC	CASSYRAGRDGYTF
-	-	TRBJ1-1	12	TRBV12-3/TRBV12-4	TGTGCCAGCAGTTTAGAGGGGTTGATGGCTTTCTTT	CASSLEGLMAFF
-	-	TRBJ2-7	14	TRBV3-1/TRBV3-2	TGTGCCAGCAGCCGGGGGACAATCTCCTACGAGCAGTACTTC	CASSRGTISYEQYF
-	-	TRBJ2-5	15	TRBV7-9	TGTGCCAGCAGTTGGGGGCAGGGGGGACGGGAGACCCAGTACTTC	CASSWGQGGRETQYF
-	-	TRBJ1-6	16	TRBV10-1	TGCGCCCTGCCGGCTGGGGCGAGCTCCTATAATTCACCCCTCCACTTT	CALPAGASSYNSPLHF
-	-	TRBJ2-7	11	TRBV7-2	TGTGCCAGCAGCTTCCTAGACGAGCAGTACTTC	CASSFLDEQYF
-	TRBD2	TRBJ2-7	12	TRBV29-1	TGCAGCGTTGCCCGGGAGGGCTACGAGCAGTACTTC	CSVAREGYEQYF
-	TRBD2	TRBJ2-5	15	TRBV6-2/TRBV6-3	TGTGCCAGCAGTTATCTGGGCGGGAGGCAAGAGACCCAGTACTTC	CASSYLGGRQETQYF
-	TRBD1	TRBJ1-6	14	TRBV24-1	TGTGCCACCAGTGATTCACGACAGGGAGCACCCCTCCACTTT	CATSDSRQGAPLHF
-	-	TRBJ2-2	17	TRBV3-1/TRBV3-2	TGTGCCAGCAGCCAACGCCCAGGTGTAAGGAACACCGGGGAGCTGTTTTTT	CASSQRPGVRNTGELFF
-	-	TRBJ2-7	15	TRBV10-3	TGTGCCATCAGTGAGTCGATGGCTAGTAACTACGAGCAGTACTTC	CAISESMASNYEQYF
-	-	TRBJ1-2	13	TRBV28	TGTGCCAGCAGTGTACAGGGTAACTATGGCTATACCTTC	CASSVQGNYGYTF
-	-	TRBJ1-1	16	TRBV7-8	TGTGCCAGCAGCTTAGTGTTATCGGGGGGTTTGACTGAAGCTTTCTTT	CASSLVLSGGLTEAFF
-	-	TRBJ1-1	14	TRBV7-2	TGTGCCAGCAGCTTAGTTGCGAGCAAAGCTGAAGCTTTCTTT	CASSLVASKAEAFF
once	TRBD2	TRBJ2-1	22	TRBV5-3	TGTGCCAGAAGCTTGCCCATTCAAAAACGAGCGGGAGGGCCCTCGCCCTACAATGAGCAGTTCTTC	CARSLPIQKRAGGPSPYNEQFF
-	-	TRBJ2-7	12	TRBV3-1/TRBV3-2	TGTGCCAGCAGCCTCAGAACCTACGAGCAGTACTTC	CASSLRTYEQYF
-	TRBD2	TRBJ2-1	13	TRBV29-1	TGCAGCGTTGAATTAGCGGGAGAGTATGAGCAGTTCTTC	CSVELAGEYEQFF
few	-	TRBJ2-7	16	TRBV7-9	TGTGCCAGCAGCTTAGGTCTAGGGGTAAGCTCCTACGAGCAGTACTTC	CASSLGLGVSSYEQYF
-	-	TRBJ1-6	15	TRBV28	TGTGCCAGCAGTTCCCTCGCGACTTATTCATCACCCCTCCACTTT	CASSSLATYSSPLHF
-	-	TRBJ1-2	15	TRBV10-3	TGTGCCATCAGTGAGTCCGGGGAGGGATATGTCAGCTACACCTTC	CAISESGEGYVSYTF
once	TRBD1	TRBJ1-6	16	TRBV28	TGTGCCAGCAGTACCTTCGACAGGGGCTATAATTCACCCCTCCACTTT	CASSTFDRGYNSPLHF
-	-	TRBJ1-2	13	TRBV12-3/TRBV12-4	TGTGCCAGCAGGTCCACAGGATTAGGTGGCTACACCTTC	CASRSTGLGGYTF
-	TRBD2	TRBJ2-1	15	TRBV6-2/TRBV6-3	TGTGCCAGCAGTCCGCGGAGTAGCGGGGGGAATGAGCAGTTCTTC	CASSPRSSGGNEQFF
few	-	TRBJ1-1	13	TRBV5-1	TGCGCCAGCAGCTTGGATCGGGGTTCGGGAGCTTTCTTT	CASSLDRGSGAFF
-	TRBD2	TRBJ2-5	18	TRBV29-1	TGCAGCGTTCCCGGACTAGCGGGGGGGACCGTCTACCAAGAGACCCAGTACTTC	CSVPGLAGGTVYQETQYF
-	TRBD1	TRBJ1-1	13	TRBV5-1	TGCGCCAGCAGCTCCGACCGACAGGGGGAAGCTTTCTTT	CASSSDRQGEAFF
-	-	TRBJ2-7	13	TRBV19	TGTGCCAGTAAGTTCGCGGAGGGGTACGAGCAGTACTTC	CASKFAEGYEQYF
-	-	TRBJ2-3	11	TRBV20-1	TGCAGTGCTCCAAGCACAGATACGCAGTATTTT	CSAPSTDTQYF
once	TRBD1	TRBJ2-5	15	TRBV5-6	TGTGCCAGCAGCTTGGTTACAGGGGCTTTGGAGACCCAGTACTTC	CASSLVTGALETQYF
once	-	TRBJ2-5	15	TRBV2	TGTGCCAGCAGTGAACAGGGCATCGGCCAAGAGACCCAGTACTTC	CASSEQGIGQETQYF
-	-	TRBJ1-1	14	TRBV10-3	TGTGCCATCAGTGAGCCTGACTTGTCCACTGAAGCTTTCTTT	CAISEPDLSTEAFF
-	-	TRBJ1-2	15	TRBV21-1	TGTGCCAGCAAGAAGATTCAGTATTCTAACTATGGCTACACCTTC	CASKKIQYSNYGYTF
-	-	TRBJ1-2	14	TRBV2	TGTGCCAGCAGTGAAGCGCGATCAGGTGTGGGCTACACCTTC	CASSEARSGVGYTF
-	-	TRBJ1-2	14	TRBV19	TGTGCCAGTAGCGGGGGACGCTTGAACTATGGCTACACCTTC	CASSGGRLNYGYTF
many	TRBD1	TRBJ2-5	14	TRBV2	TGTGCCAGCAGTCCGTCAACAGGGGGGGAGACCCAGTACTTC	CASSPSTGGETQYF
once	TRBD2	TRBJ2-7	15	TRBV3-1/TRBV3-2	TGTGCCAGCAGCCCTTATAGCGGGGGTTCCTACGAGCAGTACTTC	CASSPYSGGSYEQYF
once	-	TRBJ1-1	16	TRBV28	TGTGCCAGCACCCCGGCGGAGCTCAGCATGAACACTGAAGCTTTCTTT	CASTPAELSMNTEAFF
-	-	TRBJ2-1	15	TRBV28	TGTGCCAGTATTCCCGGAACAGGGACCTACAATGAGCAGTTCTTC	CASIPGTGTYNEQFF
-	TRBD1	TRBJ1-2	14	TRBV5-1	TGCGCCAGCAGCCCGGGACAGGACCACTATGGCTACACCTTC	CASSPGQDHYGYTF
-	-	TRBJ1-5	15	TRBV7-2	TGTGCCAGCAGCTTAGTAAGGGGAAGCAATCAGCCCCAGCATTTT	CASSLVRGSNQPQHF
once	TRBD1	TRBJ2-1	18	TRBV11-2	TGTGCCAGCAACTCGGGACAGGGGTCGGGCAGCTCCTACAATGAGCAGTTCTTC	CASNSGQGSGSSYNEQFF
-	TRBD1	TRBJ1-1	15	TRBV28	TGTGCCAGCAGTTTAGATGGGACAGTGAACACTGAAGCTTTCTTT	CASSLDGTVNTEAFF
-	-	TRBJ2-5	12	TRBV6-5	TGTGCCAGCAACGAGCGTGACCAGACCCAGTACTTC	CASNERDQTQYF
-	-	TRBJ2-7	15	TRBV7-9	TGTGCCAGCAGCTTAGCGCAGGGGCCATACTACGAGCAGTACTTC	CASSLAQGPYYEQYF
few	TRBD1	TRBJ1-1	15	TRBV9	TGTGCCAGCACCGGGACAGGGGGCCTTCCGACTGAAGCTTTCTTT	CASTGTGGLPTEAFF
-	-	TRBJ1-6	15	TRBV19	TGTGCCAGTAGTATGGAGGGCGAAAATAATTCACCCCTCCACTTT	CASSMEGENNSPLHF
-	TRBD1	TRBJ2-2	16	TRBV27	TGTGCCAGCAGTTCCCCGGGACAGGGGACCACCGGGGAGCTGTTTTTT	CASSSPGQGTTGELFF
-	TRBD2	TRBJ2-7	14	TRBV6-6	TGTGCCAGCAGTTACTCTGCTAGCGGCTACGAGCAGTACTTC	CASSYSASGYEQYF
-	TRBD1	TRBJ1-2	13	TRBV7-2	TGTGCCAGCAGCATACAGGGGAACTATGGCTACACCTTC	CASSIQGNYGYTF